Below are 4 T cell receptor beta chains sequenced from a single sample in a study of OX40 agonist ivuxolimab in advanced cancers. Profiling relied on immunoSEQ multiplex PCR, and the TCRdb table lists in-frame clones only, not all of them. The sample contains about 84,000 clones, under 95% of which appear only once. The specimen was CD4+ or CD8+ T cells sorted from blood, collected in a trial of the OX40 agonist ivuxolimab. Source of these receptors: an adult with an advanced solid tumor such as melanoma, head and neck, liver or kidney cancer.

In DNA, the CDR3 is TGTGCCAGCAGCTTTCTTCAGGGATCCACTGAAGCTTTCTTT. The encoded protein is CASSFLQGSTEAFF. This rearrangement joins TRBV13 to TRBJ1-1; maybe TRBD1 (5 bases). The V gene lost 3 bases and the J gene lost 4 bases, with 12 bases spanning the gap. Germline lookup yields CDR1 PRHDT and CDR2 FYEKMQ (reference sequence). The CDR3 totals 14 residues.

The chain joins TRBV11-1 to TRBJ1-5; D uncertain. The V end was cut by 5 bases, the J end by 4 bases, with 12 bases between. This CDR3 is 14 amino acids long. Germline V gene data show CDR1 as SGHAT and CDR2 as FQDESV (reference sequence). Here the CDR3 reads CASSPPGSNQPQHF. The CDR3 bases are TGTGCCAGCAGCCCGCCCGGGTCAAATCAGCCCCAGCATTTT.

As DNA, the CDR3 is TGTGCCAGCAGCTTAGATAACGGGGGTCCCACAGATACGCAGTATTTT. Its translation is CASSLDNGGPTDTQYF. The rearrangement uses TRBV11-2 and TRBJ2-3; weak D call: TRBD2 (6 bases). The CDR3 has 16 residues. The germline V gene has CDR1 SGHAT and CDR2 FQNNGV. V dropped 0 bases and J dropped 2 bases, with 12 bases sitting between them.

The V gene is TRBV10-2, the J gene TRBJ1-5, with a tentative D call TRBD1 (6 bases). The CDR3 totals 15 residues. From germline, CDR1 is WSHSY and CDR2 SAAADI. The V end lost 6 bases, the J end lost 0 bases, and 12 bases lay between the germline ends. CDR3 in amino acids: CASRIQGSSNQPQHF. The CDR3 DNA sequence: TGCGCCAGCAGGATACAGGGCAGTAGCAATCAGCCCCAGCATTTT.